These 23 T cell receptor beta chains were all obtained from the same sample, sequenced in a study of CD8+CD57+ T cells in acquired aplastic anemia. Patients sequenced had flow cytometry evidence of CD8+CD57+ cell expansion. Genomic DNA, the template, was used for profiling of the TCR beta VDJ and CDR3. One entry per CDR3 protein, called by TCRdb with MiXCR from the reads. Seen here are 180,000 or so distinct CDR3 sequences, roughly 50% observed once, and the top ten hold about 1.7%. Sequencing used sorted CD4+, CD8+, or CD8+CD57+ T cells (not recorded which) from PBMCs. The receptors stem from a human donor with aplastic anemia.

With regard to this clonotype: A much larger clone is a single base away; this may be a read error. The chain has TRBV19 and TRBJ1-1; D is perhaps TRBD1 (5 bases). Looked up from germline, CDR1 is LNHDA and CDR2 is SQIVND (reference sequence). The CDR3 loop spans 13 amino acids. CDR3 DNA: TGTGCCAGTAGGAGGTTCGAGGGGACTGAAGCTTCCTTT. The encoded protein is CASRRFEGTEASF.

The chain is built from TRBV2 and TRBJ2-1; 9 nucleotides line up with TRBD2. This CDR3 is 14 amino acids long. Germline V gene data show CDR1 as SNHLY and CDR2 as FYNNEI. Trimming cost V 6 bases and J 6 bases; bases outside gene matches: 6. In nucleotides, the CDR3 is TGTGCCAGCAGCGCTGGCGGGGGGGTCAATGAGCAGTTCTTC. It specifies CASSAGGGVNEQFF. Variable domain in full (rest from reference TRBV2 and TRBJ2-1): EPEVTQTPSHQVTQMGQEVILRCVPISNHLYFYWYRQILGQKVEFLVSFYNNEISEKSEIFDDQFSVERPDGSNFTLKIRSTKLEDSAMYFCASSAGGGVNEQFFGPGTRLTVL.

The chain couples TRBV20-1 to TRBJ2-3; 11 bases align to TRBD2. CDR1 is DFQATT and CDR2 is SNEGSKA in the germline V gene (reference sequence). J lost 2 bases, V lost 6 bases, and 1 base had no gene match. CDR3 length: 13 amino acids. In DNA, the CDR3 is TGCAGTGCGACTAGCGGGGTCACAGATACGCAGTATTTT. Amino acids: CSATSGVTDTQYF.

V usage is TRBV7-2 and J usage is TRBJ1-2; D ambiguous. The CDR3 totals 15 residues. The V end was cut by 1 base, the J end by 3 bases, with 12 bases between. Germline V lookup: CDR1 SGHTA, CDR2 FQGNSA. The CDR3 sequence: CASSLEIGQYYGYTF. As DNA, the CDR3 is TGTGCCAGCAGCTTAGAGATAGGGCAGTACTATGGCTACACCTTC.

Only a few counts were recorded for this clonotype. J is TRBJ1-6 and V is TRBV15, with TRBD1 as a possible D gene (6 bases). The CDR3 contains 15 residues. V was trimmed by 5 bases and J by 8 bases, leaving 16 bases between them. CDR1 and CDR2 (germline): LNHNV, YYDKDF (reference sequence). CDR3 coding DNA: TGTGCCACCAGCGGATCCACAGGGTTTGATTCACCCCTCCACTTT. This translates into CATSGSTGFDSPLHF.

The V call is TRBV5-6, the J call TRBJ1-3; the D is unclear. Germline V gene data show CDR1 as SGHDT and CDR2 as YYEEEE. The CDR3 runs to 14 residues. The germline V and J ends were trimmed by 0 bases and 2 bases, with 6 bases remaining between them. In DNA form, the CDR3 reads TGTGCCAGCAGCTTGGGGGGAACTGGAAACACCATATATTTT. This translates into CASSLGGTGNTIYF.

Notes on this clonotype: This may arise from a read error, as a much more abundant clone is one base away. The rearrangement links TRBV11-2 to TRBJ1-4; D remains unclear. The CDR3 contains 18 residues. With 0 bases removed from V and 0 bases from J, the gap between germline ends came to 14 bases. Looked up from germline, CDR1 is SGHAT and CDR2 is FQNNGV. The CDR3 protein is CASSLDPAAWTTNEKLFF. The CDR3 bases are TGTGCCAGCAGCTTAGATCCCGCAGCCTGGACAACTAATGAAAAACTGTTTTTT.

This clonotype was counted a few times. The rearrangement joins TRBV20-1 to TRBJ2-3; 9 bases are shared with TRBD2. V lost 5 bases, J lost 1 base, and 4 bases stayed unmatched. The CDR3 loop spans 14 amino acids. Per germline, CDR1 DFQATT and CDR2 SNEGSKA (reference sequence). CDR3 in DNA: TGCAGTGCTCGGACTAGCGCGGGCACAGATACGCAGTATTTT. It codes for CSARTSAGTDTQYF.

This clonotype was seen just once. V usage is TRBV24-1 and J usage is TRBJ2-5; 14 bases are a match to TRBD2. Per germline, CDR1 KGHDR and CDR2 SFDVKD. V dropped 6 bases and J dropped 4; count of bases not matched to a gene: 9. The CDR3 totals 17 residues. The CDR3 DNA is TGTGCCACCAGTACCGGGACTAGCGGGAGTGGCCGAGAGACCCAGTACTTC. Protein: CATSTGTSGSGRETQYF.

V and J are TRBV3-1 and TRBJ1-3, with no clear D. V was cut by 1 base and J by 0 bases, with 13 bases left in between. From germline, CDR1 is LGHDT and CDR2 YNNKEL (reference sequence). The CDR3 runs to 17 residues. CDR3 in amino acids: CASSQGRTLLSGNTIYF. The DNA for the CDR3 is TGTGCCAGCAGCCAAGGACGGACCCTCCTCTCTGGAAACACCATATATTTT.

This rearrangement joins TRBV11-2 to TRBJ1-3; D is unclear. Germline CDR1 and CDR2: SGHAT and FQNNGV. CDR3 length equals 14 residues. V was clipped by 5 bases and J by 4 bases, with 12 bases between them. CDR3 amino acids: CASSLGVTGNTIYF. CDR3 bases: TGTGCCAGCAGCCTCGGCGTGACGGGAAACACCATATATTTT.

As regards this clonotype: A much larger clonotype is one base distant, so this may be a read error. The V call is TRBV2, the J call TRBJ1-6, with TRBD1 matching over 7 bases. Germline loops: CDR1 SNHLY, CDR2 FYNNEI. This CDR3 is built from 14 residues. Losses at the gene ends were 6 bases for V and 9 bases for J; bases not matched to a gene: 8. CDR3 in amino acids: CASSPGQKLSPLHF. The DNA for the CDR3 is TGTGCCAGCAGCCCGGGACAGAAGCTTTCACCCCTCCACTTT.

This clonotype was recorded at least ten times. For the CDR3, the DNA is TGTGCCAGCAGCTTAGAGTCCTACCTCCAAGAGACCCAGTACTTC. It translates to CASSLESYLQETQYF. V usage is TRBV11-2 and J usage is TRBJ2-5; no reliable D call. Trimming removed 0 bases at V and 1 base at J, with 9 bases between. This CDR3 has 15 residues. CDR1 SGHAT and CDR2 FQNNGV come from the germline V gene.

This chain connects TRBV29-1 to TRBJ1-5, with 10 positions matching TRBD1. Germline loops: CDR1 SQVTM, CDR2 ANQGSEA. This CDR3 has 16 residues. The V segment lost 4 bases and the J segment 4 bases; nucleotides outside the gene matches: 10. CDR3 coding DNA: TGCAGCGTTGCTGGACAGGGGGGCCAAGGTAATCAGCCCCAGCATTTT. As protein: CSVAGQGGQGNQPQHF.

This clonotype showed up just a few times. The V gene is TRBV15, the J gene TRBJ1-1; possibly TRBD1 for D (5 bases). Trimming shortened V by 10 bases and J by 4 bases, and 19 bases separated the two germline ends. Germline loops: CDR1 LNHNV, CDR2 YYDKDF (reference sequence). The CDR3 length is 14 residues. The CDR3 DNA sequence: TGTGCCAGCAGTTTGCTTAACGGGGGCACTGAAGCTTTCTTT. Translating gives CASSLLNGGTEAFF. Together with reference TRBV15 and TRBJ1-1, the CDR3 gives the full variable domain: DAMVIQNPRYQVTQFGKPVTLSCSQTLNHNVMYWYQQKSSQAPKLLFHYYDKDFNNEADTPDNFQSRRPNTSFCFLDIRSPGLGDTAMYLCASSLLNGGTEAFFGQGTRLTVV.

This clonotype was picked up a small number of times. This may be a read error: a much more frequent sequence differs by one nucleotide. The chain couples TRBV20-1 to TRBJ2-3; D gene ambiguous. This CDR3 is 14 amino acids long. Germline V CDR1 and CDR2: DFQATT, SNEGSKA (reference sequence). DNA of the CDR3: TGCAGTGCTAGAGTCTCCAGCTTCACAGATGCGCAGTATTTT. As protein: CSARVSSFTDAQYF.

This clonotype has only a few counts. V is TRBV20-1 and J is TRBJ1-6; D remains ambiguous. The germline V and J ends were trimmed by 4 bases and 0 bases, with 10 bases remaining between them. CDR1 is DFQATT and CDR2 is SNEGSKA in the germline V gene (reference sequence). This CDR3 has 15 residues. The DNA for the CDR3 is TGCAGTGCTACGGATACGAGCTCCTATAATTCACCCCTCCACTTT. It encodes CSATDTSSYNSPLHF.

The rearrangement joins TRBV29-1 to TRBJ1-2; 9 nucleotides match TRBD1. The germline V gene encodes CDR1 SQVTM and CDR2 ANQGSEA. J was trimmed by 3 bases and V by 0 bases; bases with no gene match: 11. The CDR3 is made up of 17 amino acids. The CDR3 region has the DNA TGCAGCGTTGAAGATCTACCCGGGACAGGGCTGGACTATGGCTACACCTTC. The encoded protein is CSVEDLPGTGLDYGYTF.

This clonotype was counted between two and nine times. V usage is TRBV5-1 and J usage is TRBJ1-1; possibly TRBD1 for D (5 bases). This CDR3 region has 14 residues. Trimming left V 4 bases short and J 0 bases short, with 10 bases between. From germline, CDR1 is SGHRS and CDR2 YFSETQ. CDR3 bases: TGCGCCAGCAGCGGCGACAGTTTGAACACTGAAGCTTTCTTT. Translated: CASSGDSLNTEAFF.

As for this clonotype: A much larger clone sits a single nucleotide away, making a read error possible. V gene TRBV6-4 combines with J gene TRBJ1-1; D is unresolved. The germline V gene has CDR1 MRHNA and CDR2 SNTAGT. There are 14 residues in the CDR3. The CDR3 bases are TGTGCCGGCAGTATAATTACGGGGTCCACTGAAGCTTTCTTT. It yields the protein CAGSIITGSTEAFF.

This clonotype was counted a single time. The gene calls are TRBV27 and TRBJ1-1; D gene uncertain. CDR3 size: 16 residues. Germline CDR1 and CDR2: MNHEY and SMNVEV (reference sequence). With 6 bases removed from V and 1 base from J, the gap between germline ends came to 18 bases. CDR3 residues: CASSGPRWSGNTEAFF. The CDR3 nucleotides are TGTGCCAGCAGCGGCCCCAGATGGTCGGGGAACACTGAAGCTTTCTTT.

This clonotype was recorded at least ten times. The chain is built from TRBV11-1 and TRBJ2-4, with D possibly matching TRBD1 (6 bases). CDR3 length: 17 residues. Germline values: CDR1 SGHAT, CDR2 FQDESV (reference sequence). Trimming took 4 bases from V and 0 from J, leaving 16 bases between them. The CDR3 region has the DNA TGTGCCAGCAGCTCTAGGGCTCAGGGGCAAGCCAAAAACATTCAGTACTTC. Its translation is CASSSRAQGQAKNIQYF.

With respect to this clonotype: This clone may be a read error of a much larger clone one base away. The rearrangement joins TRBV18 to TRBJ2-7; no clear D gene. This CDR3 region has 12 residues. Germline V gene data show CDR1 as KGHSH and CDR2 as LQKENI. Between the trimmed V and J ends, which lost 2 bases and 3 bases, there was a span of 5 bases. CDR3 sequence: CASSPVRYEQYF. The CDR3 nucleotides read TGTGCCAGCTCACCAGTCCGCTACGAGCAGTACTTC. The full variable domain, completed using reference TRBV18 and TRBJ2-7, is NAGVMQNPRHLVRRRGQEARLRCSPMKGHSHVYWYRQLPEEGLKFMVYLQKENIIDESGMPKERFSAEFPKEGPSILRIQQVVRGDSAAYFCASSPVRYEQYFGPGTRLTVT.